This paragraph covers one T cell receptor beta chain sequence. Its antigen is unknown. No base qualities exist here, and no much larger clone lies one base off it. Per the germline V gene, SGHAT is the CDR1 and FQNNGV is the CDR2. The CDR3 has 14 amino acids, counting the end cysteine and phenylalanine. Solely the CDR3 DNA is kept, with 42 bases framed from the first base. V is pruned by 9 bases and J by 4 bases, leaving 8 bases of the junction without a gene match. The record originates from a study of cytomegalovirus exposure and HLA in healthy donors (dated 2017 in TCRdb). At the level of the whole study: In an earlier analysis of approximately 640 of the donors, 276 Gb of sequence data and 100 million or so unique TCR beta sequences from about 190 million T cells were reported. About 280 gigabases of sequencing data and about 92 million unique TCR sequences made up an early release that covered nearly 650 HLA-typed donors. Of the 350 to 450 genotyped donors, approximately 80% fell in the genetic ancestry cluster associated with self-reported Caucasian donors. The aim of the study was to test whether cataloging public T cell receptors could identify signatures of past pathogen exposure. The T cell repertoires of around 730 subjects were profiled by immunosequencing and related to cytomegalovirus serostatus. In addition to the first cohort of approximately 670 subjects, a separate validation cohort of 100 to 150 different subjects was used. The study combined high-throughput TCR immunosequencing, statistical association of individual TCRs with disease status, and machine learning to predict cytomegalovirus infection status. A later analysis re-examined previously published TCR beta repertoires from several hundred donors and added high-resolution HLA genotyping to investigate patterns of TCR occurrence. The later analysis used no new phenotypic data to find candidate immune exposures, relying instead on TCR beta sequences and their occurrence across donors. An earlier analysis of fewer than 700 of the donors applied high-throughput TCR beta sequencing to assess whether each TCR beta V gene segment acted as functional or pseudogenic. Donor age, sex, ethnicity and CMV serostatus were collected together with the repertoire data. A later genetic analysis used genome-wide SNP genotypes for about 60% of the roughly 700 donors, treating that subset as a discovery cohort. Every discovery cohort repertoire had been produced on one sequencing platform. Both class I and class II loci were covered by HLA typing, at four-digit resolution. The number of donors typed differed by locus, with 629-630 for A, B, C, DRB1 and DQB1, roughly 520 for DQA1, 600 to 610 for DPA1, and 472 for DPB1. Five DR-DQ haplotypes were treated as single units for association and clustering because of strong linkage in the cohort. Among some 400 genotyped donors of the cohort, an average of approximately 250,000 unique TCR beta nucleotide sequences were sequenced per donor, around 20% of them non-productive.

The cohort consisted of fewer than 700 healthy bone marrow donors. At the time of sampling, all cohort members were nominally healthy, though unrecorded immune exposures were likely present. The donor was CMV seronegative and was included in the group of approximately 350 seronegative cohort members. Each donor provided a peripheral blood sample, and peripheral blood mononuclear cells were used for TCR beta sequencing. Genomic DNA extraction from the blood cell samples was performed with the Qiagen DNeasy Blood Extraction Kit. The research as a whole found: The classifier was reported to diagnose cytomegalovirus status with high specificity and sensitivity in both the original and validation cohorts. Assigning TCR associations to individual alleles was difficult when HLA alleles, especially DR and DQ, strongly co-occurred. Several of the top co-occurrence clusters appeared to be linked to parvovirus B19, influenza, CMV and Epstein-Barr virus, according to a later analysis. Because the 87-base-pair reads could not distinguish some IMGT-functional V segments, including TRBV6-2 and TRBV6-3, those segments were excluded. V-gene and J-gene trimming of TCR beta chains was associated with a missense DCLRE1C variant in a later genetic analysis, and the association was replicated in an independent cohort. In vitro tests confirmed that three of the cytomegalovirus-associated TCR beta chains recognize cytomegalovirus antigens. Broadly in line with IMGT annotations, most TCR beta V segments showed up in productive rearrangements about 90% or about 30% of the time in an earlier analysis of approximately 640 of the donors. Linkage disequilibrium might explain the correlated functional status among segregating V segments, but an unknown experimental factor could not be ruled out. In a later analysis, TCR association rates were found to vary across HLA loci, with the most associated TCRs seen for DRB1 alleles and the fewest for HLA-C alleles. Sequencing depth was assumed to be roughly uniform across donors in the presence/absence analyses, though that assumption may not hold. According to a later analysis, most CMV-associated TCR beta chains appeared to be HLA-restricted, and the HLA associations seemed to be driven largely by CMV exposure. Because counts were too low, around 17 rarely observed V segments, including chromosome 9 orphons, were left out of the earlier analysis of 500 to 750 of the donors. This cohort had only TCR beta chains sequenced, and the lack of alpha or paired-chain data limited which features could be detected. Compared with the roughly 710-donor mean, donors in an Asian-associated ancestry cluster had fewer N-insertions in productive TCRs, according to a later genetic analysis. A further reported finding was that TCR beta sequences accurately predicted the HLA-A and HLA-B alleles for most subjects in the first cohort. A total of fewer than 200 TCR beta chains were listed by the study as associated with cytomegalovirus. HLA typing was unavailable for some donors at each locus, so association tests used only the typed subset. CMV serostatus was the only immune exposure information available for the cohort. Compared with equally common non-associated chains, HLA-associated TCR beta chains in a later analysis were more clonally expanded and had lower generation probabilities. In a later analysis, 16,951 TCR beta sequences were associated with specific HLA alleles at a false discovery rate of 0.05. According to the authors, the approach could potentially be generalized to other disease states and immunological phenotypes. Across donors, most TCR sequences were observed very rarely, whereas some public TCRs were present in many individuals. A cluster of highly shared sequence variants was judged likely to be a technical artifact of the sequencing pipeline.

The library was prepared using the immunoSEQ multiplex PCR assay. For the multiplex PCR, a mixture combining 60 forward primers for TCR Vbeta segments and 13 reverse primers for TCR Jbeta segments was used. A multiplex PCR assay on genomic DNA amplified the CDR3 region of rearranged TCR beta genes. On the Illumina HiSeq System, the amplified TCR beta libraries were sequenced as 87-base-pair reads. The published analysis was carried out like this. A later analysis counted about 80 million unique TCR beta chains across the 550 to 700 repertoires, and 9 million to 14 million of these chains were shared by at least two donors. A nearest-neighbor algorithm error-corrected the raw reads and collapsed the reads into unique sequences, merging closely related sequences to remove PCR and sequencing errors. Alignment of CDR3 sequences to IMGT reference sequences was used to assign V, D and J gene segments. For a sequence to be retained, a match of at least six nucleotides was required to both a V gene segment and a J gene segment. Rearrangements were classified as productive when the CDR3 lacked stop codons and remained in frame with V and J, and all other rearrangements were classified as non-productive. CDR3 was defined by IMGT convention, running from the second conserved V-encoded cysteine to the conserved J-encoded phenylalanine. The earlier analysis of some 550 of the donors excluded any sequence lacking an unambiguous match to a single V gene segment. An earlier analysis of around 600 of the donors classified V segments as functional when productive rearrangements were above 56.7% and as segregating when the standard deviation between donors was above 5%. A statistical classification framework was built to diagnose cytomegalovirus status from the catalog of TCR beta chain sequences. V and J gene assignment, in a later analysis, came from comparing TCR nucleotide sequences with IMGT/GENE-DB human TR gene sequences. A later analysis assigned CDR3 sequences and most-parsimonious VDJ recombination scenarios with the TCRdist pipeline. A later analysis defined each TCR beta chain by its CDR3 amino acid sequence plus V-gene family, and excluded reads lacking a unique V-gene family. In a later analysis, around 650 highly shared, low-generation-probability nucleotide sequences were removed to address suspected cross-contamination and a sequencing artifact. In a later analysis, a clonal expansion index for each public chain was calculated from normalized within-repertoire ranks of inferred template counts. In a later analysis, generation probabilities were computed using a VDJ recombination model fitted to out-of-frame rearrangements, and the results were checked against IGoR. A later analysis scored TCR-TCR, TCR-HLA and TCR-CMV co-occurrence with hypergeometric tests, applying a repertoire-size bias correction to TCR pairs. In a later analysis, false discovery rates were estimated by permuting HLA or CMV assignments 20 times. In a later analysis, co-occurring TCRs were grouped using DBSCAN, and TCRdist sequence similarity was added for clustering within HLA-allele-positive subsets. For co-occurrence clustering, repertoires with fewer than 30,000 or more than 120,000 public chains were excluded, along with five repertoires with anomalous nucleotide sharing. This immuneACCESS table, as held by TCRdb, lists in-frame sequences with V and J called but not all clones. Of the missing ones, under half trace to an unresolved V gene in checked studies; the others have no known cause. V, J and clone size are those of that table, while D and trimming were read from the DNA. A total of around 200,000 clones appear in this sample, over 80% of them only once. The ten most abundant clones make up around 1.6% of the sample.

Material for sequencing was PBMCs. This receptor was obtained from a man aged 45-60 years in good health and CMV-seronegative. The chain couples TRBV11-2 to TRBJ2-3, with TRBD2 identical over 9 junction bases. The DNA sequence is TGTGCCAGTTCCGAGGGACTAGCATCAGATACGCAGTATTTT. This translates into CASSEGLASDTQYF. The CDR3, completed at both ends by the reference TRBV11-2 and TRBJ2-3 genes, gives the full variable domain EAGVAQSPRYKIIEKRQSVAFWCNPISGHATLYWYQQILGQGPKLLIQFQNNGVVDDSQLPKDRFSAERLKGVDSTLKIQPAKLEDSAVYLCASSEGLASDTQYFGPGTRLTVL.